Each of the 15 T cell receptor beta chains below was sequenced from the same sample in a study of T cell clonotyping in hematopoietic cell transplantation listed by TCRdb under 2021. The time point label corresponds to: recipient sample about 28 days before transplant, after cytoreduction. Library construction relied on the immunoSEQ multiplex PCR assay. In its TCRdb copy, this immuneACCESS table keeps in-frame sequences only and misses some clones. Where compared with another copy, unresolved V genes explain less than half of these, and the others have no known cause. Counted in this sample were more than 70,000 clones; 90% to 97% of them appeared once. The ten largest clones take up roughly 1.7% of the sample. Sequences were derived from peripheral blood mononuclear cells, sampled before stem cell transplant. Every receptor here comes from a woman between 45 and 60 years old with acute myeloid leukemia. Some clones in this sample may be carry-over from other donors' samples.

The rearrangement joins TRBV27 to TRBJ2-7; D is possibly TRBD2 (5 bases). Germline-derived CDR1 and CDR2 are MNHEY and SMNVEV (reference sequence). The length of the CDR3 is 11 residues. V gave up 4 bases and J gave up 5 bases, with 6 bases separating them. CDR3 sequence reads: CASSSGNEQYF. CDR3 DNA: TGTGCCAGCAGTTCGGGAAACGAGCAGTACTTC.

The CDR3 nucleotides are TGTGCCAGCAGCCAAGGATTCGAGGGCGAAAAACTGTTTTTT. Protein product: CASSQGFEGEKLFF. V is TRBV4-2 and J is TRBJ1-4; D gene ambiguous. The CDR3 has 14 amino acids. CDR1 and CDR2 (germline): LGHNA, YNFKEQ. The V and J ends lost 1 base and 8 bases respectively, with 11 bases between them.

The chain uses TRBV6-1 and TRBJ1-1, with TRBD1 matching over 7 bases. This CDR3 spans 13 amino acids. Germline-derived CDR1 and CDR2 are MNHNS and SASEGT. V was pared by 8 bases and J by 2 bases, with 5 bases of the junction left unmatched. The CDR3 loop reads CASGGQPNTEAFF. The DNA of the CDR3 is TGTGCCAGCGGGGGACAGCCTAACACTGAAGCTTTCTTT.

This rearrangement joins TRBV28 to TRBJ2-2; TRBD1 matches at 7 bases. J was trimmed by 3 bases and V by 3 bases; bases with no gene match: 4. This CDR3 spans 15 amino acids. CDR1 MDHEN and CDR2 SYDVKM come from the germline V gene. CDR3: CASSFLDRDTGELFF. CDR3 DNA: TGTGCCAGCAGTTTCCTCGACAGGGACACCGGGGAGCTGTTTTTT.

This clone was counted once. The chain recombines TRBV6-6 with TRBJ2-5; D remains ambiguous. The V end was cut by 2 bases, the J end by 0 bases, with 7 bases between. Looked up from germline, CDR1 is MNHNY and CDR2 is SVGAGI (reference sequence). The CDR3 contains 14 residues. CDR3 in DNA: TGTGCCAGCAGTTACAGATCAGACCAAGAGACCCAGTACTTC. This translates into CASSYRSDQETQYF.

The chain uses TRBV2 and TRBJ2-7; 11 nucleotides agree with TRBD2. The CDR3 is 16 amino acids. V dropped 2 bases and J dropped 0; count of bases not matched to a gene: 3. Germline-derived CDR1 and CDR2 are SNHLY and FYNNEI. CDR3 nucleotide sequence: TGTGCCAGCAGTGAAAATCTAGCGGGGGGCTCCTACGAGCAGTACTTC. Its protein is CASSENLAGGSYEQYF.

V and J are TRBV28 and TRBJ1-1, with unresolved D. Germline lookup yields CDR1 MDHEN and CDR2 SYDVKM. The CDR3 runs to 16 residues. V lost 1 base and J 2 bases, leaving 14 bases between the germline ends. CDR3 DNA: TGTGCCAGCAGTTTATATACGACCAGGCAAAACACTGAAGCTTTCTTT. This encodes CASSLYTTRQNTEAFF.

The table lists this clone with a count of one. The V gene is TRBV15, the J gene TRBJ2-7; D unclear. The CDR3 length is 13 residues. V gave up 4 bases and J gave up 0 bases, with 7 bases separating them. The germline CDR1 and CDR2 sequences are LNHNV and YYDKDF (reference sequence). In nucleotides, the CDR3 is TGTGCCACCAGCATGGGTTTCTCCTACGAGCAGTACTTC. Its translation: CATSMGFSYEQYF.

CDR3 sequence: CAISAPGGQETQYF. The CDR3 DNA is TGTGCCATCAGTGCCCCGGGGGGACAAGAGACCCAGTACTTC. This chain joins TRBV10-3 and TRBJ2-5; 7 positions match TRBD2. This CDR3 has 14 residues. Trimming took 4 bases from V and 2 from J; bases not matched to a gene: 4. CDR1 is ENHRY and CDR2 is SYGVKD in the germline V gene.

This clone was seen once. This chain joins TRBV10-1 and TRBJ2-7, with D unresolved. The V gene's germline CDR1 is WNHNN and CDR2 SYGVQD (reference sequence). V lost 2 bases to trimming and J lost 5 bases, with 19 bases between them. The CDR3 extends over 16 amino acids. The CDR3 bases are TGCGCCAGCAGTGAGGAGGTTACGCGTCCGCTAAACGAGCAGTACTTC. It yields the protein CASSEEVTRPLNEQYF.

The J gene is TRBJ2-7, the V gene TRBV6-5, with 7 bases aligning to TRBD1. Germline V gene lookup returns CDR1 MNHEY and CDR2 SVGAGI. V was clipped by 2 bases and J by 3 bases; unmatched bases: 1. The CDR3 spans 13 residues. CDR3 amino acids: CASSYGTDYEQYF. CDR3 coding DNA: TGTGCCAGCAGTTACGGGACAGACTACGAGCAGTACTTC.

The chain carries TRBV29-1 and TRBJ1-1, with TRBD1 as a possible D gene (6 bases). V gave up 7 bases and J gave up 6 bases, with 18 bases separating them. CDR3 length: 13 residues. The V gene's germline CDR1 is SQVTM and CDR2 ANQGSEA. The CDR3 is CSAIQGGGSEAFF. The CDR3 nucleotides read TGCAGCGCGATACAGGGTGGAGGCTCTGAAGCTTTCTTT.

The J gene is TRBJ2-7, the V gene TRBV27; no firm D call. CDR1 is MNHEY and CDR2 is SMNVEV in the germline V gene (reference sequence). V was clipped by 5 bases and J by 4 bases, with 12 bases between them. The CDR3 runs 13 residues. CDR3: CASSVGRVYEQYF. DNA of the CDR3: TGTGCCAGCAGTGTCGGACGGGTATACGAGCAGTACTTC.

The J gene is TRBJ2-3, the V gene TRBV15; no clear D. Trimming took off 1 base at V and 4 bases at J, with 9 bases between the two ends. This CDR3 comprises 14 residues. Germline CDR1 reads LNHNV; CDR2 reads YYDKDF (reference sequence). CDR3 nucleotide sequence: TGTGCCACCAGCAGAGGTCAGCTCTCAGATACGCAGTATTTT. Translating it yields CATSRGQLSDTQYF.

This clone was seen once. This chain links TRBV19 with TRBJ1-2, with 9 bases identical to TRBD1. V was clipped by 5 bases and J by 3 bases; unmatched bases: 7. The CDR3 consists of 15 residues. The germline V gene has CDR1 LNHDA and CDR2 SQIVND (reference sequence). The CDR3 loop is CASSQTGTGHYGYTF. CDR3 DNA: TGTGCCAGTAGTCAAACCGGGACAGGGCACTATGGCTACACCTTC.